These T cell receptor beta chains were read from a single sample in a study of human T cells and chemical hapten exposure. In TCRdb, the 5' RACE reads were re-called with MiXCR into one record per CDR3 protein. Altogether some 78,000 distinct CDR3 sequences are present, less than 9.5% being singletons, with the ten largest covering under 3%. Every receptor here comes from a male donor in good health. The CDR3 runs from the conserved cysteine through the conserved F or W. A D gene is named only where the DNA matches it firmly. Clone sizes are given selectively: once, few, many, or a class where the clone is expanded.

clone size,D gene,V gene,J gene,CDR3 protein,CDR3 DNA
few,.,TRBV4-1,TRBJ2-1,CASSQEPASSYNEQFF,TGCGCCAGCAGCCAAGAACCGGCTAGCTCCTACAATGAGCAGTTCTTC
few,.,TRBV29-1,TRBJ2-2,CSVGTGTANTGELFF,TGCAGCGTTGGAACGGGGACCGCGAACACCGGGGAGCTGTTTTTT
few,.,TRBV19,TRBJ2-3,CASGIIGGPSTDTQYF,TGTGCCAGTGGGATCATCGGAGGGCCCAGCACAGATACGCAGTATTTT
.,.,TRBV27,TRBJ1-6,CASSLRAAGSSYNSPLHF,TGTGCCAGCAGTTTACGGGCGGCAGGGAGCTCCTATAATTCACCCCTCCACTTT
few,.,TRBV19,TRBJ2-2,CASSPRGGGTGELFF,TGTGCCAGTAGCCCGAGGGGGGGTGGCACCGGGGAGCTGTTTTTT
many,.,TRBV20-1,TRBJ2-1,CSVGGSVSYNEQFF,TGCAGTGTAGGAGGCAGTGTCTCCTACAATGAGCAGTTCTTC
.,TRBD1,TRBV6-6,TRBJ2-6,CASSSLPGQGSGANVLTF,TGTGCCAGCAGCTCACTACCGGGACAGGGGTCTGGGGCCAACGTCCTGACTTTC
many,.,TRBV27,TRBJ2-7,CASSLDGGSEQYF,TGTGCCAGCAGTTTGGACGGGGGTTCCGAGCAGTACTTC
few,TRBD1,TRBV6-5,TRBJ2-7,CASSYSFLQGAYEQYF,TGTGCCAGCAGTTACTCTTTCCTCCAGGGGGCCTACGAGCAGTACTTC
few,.,TRBV20-1,TRBJ2-3,CSARDQGSRTDTQYF,TGCAGTGCTAGAGACCAGGGGTCGCGCACAGATACGCAGTATTTT
many,.,TRBV29-1,TRBJ2-3,CSVQGTTASTDTQYF,TGCAGCGTCCAGGGGACTACGGCTAGCACAGATACGCAGTATTTT
.,TRBD1,TRBV12-5,TRBJ1-2,CAGGLDRAPTF,TGTGCTGGTGGTTTGGACAGGGCGCCCACCTTC
.,.,TRBV6-4,TRBJ2-6,CASSDLGSSGANVLTF,TGTGCCAGCAGTGACCTAGGGAGCTCTGGGGCCAACGTCCTGACTTTC
few,.,TRBV12-3/TRBV12-4,TRBJ1-3,CASSLVGSGNTIYF,TGTGCCAGCAGTTTAGTGGGCTCTGGAAACACCATATATTTT
few,.,TRBV7-8,TRBJ1-5,CASSYGPIGYSNQPQHF,TGTGCCAGCAGCTACGGACCGATCGGGTATAGCAATCAGCCCCAGCATTTT
few,.,TRBV14,TRBJ2-4,CASSQPKNIQYF,TGTGCCAGCAGCCAACCGAAAAACATTCAGTACTTC
few,.,TRBV6-2/TRBV6-3,TRBJ2-1,CASSYSTANDYNEQFF,TGTGCCAGCAGTTACTCGACGGCTAATGACTACAATGAGCAGTTCTTC
.,TRBD2,TRBV20-1,TRBJ2-1,CGGLALGEQFF,TGCGGTGGACTAGCTTTGGGGGAGCAGTTCTTC
many,.,TRBV29-1,TRBJ1-1,CSVVGREGTEAFF,TGCAGCGTTGTAGGGAGGGAGGGCACTGAAGCTTTCTTT
many,.,TRBV2,TRBJ2-1,CAILQGKPNNEQFF,TGTGCCATCCTCCAAGGGAAGCCAAACAATGAGCAGTTCTTC
few,TRBD1,TRBV20-1,TRBJ2-7,CSAHSGQGSYEQYF,TGCAGTGCCCATTCGGGACAGGGCTCCTACGAGCAGTACTTC
many,TRBD1,TRBV20-1,TRBJ2-1,CSARTRGPQSSYNEQFF,TGCAGTGCTAGAACCAGGGGGCCGCAATCCTCCTACAATGAGCAGTTCTTC
many,.,TRBV15,TRBJ2-4,CATSRGSRGEKNIQYF,TGTGCCACCAGCAGAGGAAGCAGGGGTGAGAAAAACATTCAGTACTTC
.,.,TRBV6-6,TRBJ2-6,CASSYTVSGANVLTF,TGTGCCAGCAGTTACACTGTCTCTGGGGCCAACGTCCTGACTTTC
.,TRBD1,TRBV30,TRBJ1-2,CAWSDSETGYYGYTF,TGTGCCTGGAGTGACTCGGAGACAGGGTATTATGGCTACACCTTC
many,TRBD2,TRBV12-3/TRBV12-4,TRBJ2-5,CASSPHKGLAAQETQYF,TGTGCCAGCAGTCCACACAAGGGACTAGCGGCACAAGAGACCCAGTACTTC